Listed below are T cell receptor beta chains from one sample, sequenced in a study of T cell responses to AZD1222 COVID-19 vaccine. Using immunoSEQ multiplex PCR, the repertoire was profiled, and TCRdb retains in-frame clones only, with some absent. Found here are more than 150,000 clones, roughly 92% of them singletons; the top ten hold about 10%. This specimen consisted of peripheral blood, obtained on day 0 of AZD1222 vaccination. These receptors were obtained from an adult in good health. Each CDR3 is given with its conserved first and last residue. D genes are given only for firm matches. Only some rows state a clone size, as once, few, many or a class for expanded clones.

>TRBV3-1/TRBV3-2|-|-|16|TRBJ1-1
TGTGCCAGCAGCCAAGAAAGCACAGGCAAGAACACTGAAGCTTTCTTT
CASSQESTGKNTEAFF
>TRBV7-9|-|-|15|TRBJ1-6
TGTGCCAGCAGCTTAGACGGAGCTAGTAATTCACCCCTCCACTTT
CASSLDGASNSPLHF
>TRBV12-3/TRBV12-4|-|-|12|TRBJ1-2
TGTGCCAGCAGCGAGGGGCTCTATGGCTACACCTTC
CASSEGLYGYTF
>TRBV5-1|TRBD1|-|15|TRBJ1-5
TGCGCCAGCAGCCCGGATACAGGGGACGGTCAGCCCCAGCATTTT
CASSPDTGDGQPQHF
>TRBV5-1|TRBD1|once|15|TRBJ2-1
TGCGCCAGCAGCTTGGGTGGGACAGGGTGGAATGAGCAGTTCTTC
CASSLGGTGWNEQFF
>TRBV11-3|-|-|16|TRBJ2-3
TGTGCCAGCAGCTCGGGTTTATTAGGGACCCCAGATACGCAGTATTTT
CASSSGLLGTPDTQYF
>TRBV5-6|-|-|14|TRBJ2-7
TGTGCCAGCAGCTTATGGCAGGGATCCTACGAGCAGTACTTC
CASSLWQGSYEQYF
>TRBV18|-|few|12|TRBJ1-4
TGTGCCAGCTCACCATATGAGGAAAAACTGTTTTTT
CASSPYEEKLFF
>TRBV11-2|TRBD2|-|18|TRBJ2-1
TGTGCCAGCAGCTTATGGGTGAGGGCGGGGGAGGTAGGCAATGAGCAGTTCTTC
CASSLWVRAGEVGNEQFF
>TRBV5-1|TRBD1|-|16|TRBJ1-6
TGCGCCAGCAGCCCGGGACAGAGCTCCTATAATTCACCCCTCCACTTT
CASSPGQSSYNSPLHF
>TRBV18|-|-|13|TRBJ1-1
TGTGCCAGCTCCCTGGACAGGAACACTGAAGCTTTCTTT
CASSLDRNTEAFF
>TRBV29-1|TRBD2|-|14|TRBJ2-1
TGCAGCGTTAGTTTTACTAGCGGGAGTGGTGAGCAGTTCTTC
CSVSFTSGSGEQFF
>TRBV7-9|TRBD1|-|16|TRBJ2-3
TGTGCCAGCAGCATCTCTTCGGGACAGAGGACAGATACGCAGTATTTT
CASSISSGQRTDTQYF
>TRBV7-8|-|-|14|TRBJ2-5
TGTGCCAGCAGCTTAAACAGGGGACTGGAGACCCAGTACTTC
CASSLNRGLETQYF
>TRBV6-4|-|once|14|TRBJ2-1
TGTGCCAGCAGTGACTCATTAGGGTGGAATGAGCAGTTCTTC
CASSDSLGWNEQFF
>TRBV6-5|-|-|14|TRBJ1-1
TGTGCCAGCAGTTACTCTCCTTGGGTGGTTGAAGCTTTCTTT
CASSYSPWVVEAFF
>TRBV5-4|-|-|12|TRBJ2-7
TGTGCCAGCAGCCAAATGTTGGGGGAGCAGTACTTC
CASSQMLGEQYF
>TRBV15|-|-|14|TRBJ2-7
TGTGCCACCAGCAGAGACCGACGGGGCTACGAGCAGTACTTC
CATSRDRRGYEQYF
>TRBV19|-|-|14|TRBJ2-1
TGTGCCAGTAGGGACAGTTACTCCTACAATGAGCAGTTCTTC
CASRDSYSYNEQFF
>TRBV7-6|-|once|13|TRBJ1-1
TGTGCCAGCAGCCAGACAGGGAACACTGAAGCTTTCTTT
CASSQTGNTEAFF
>TRBV9|-|-|15|TRBJ1-2
TGTGCCAGCAGCCCGGGAGTGGGGGCGGCCTATGGCTACACCTTC
CASSPGVGAAYGYTF
>TRBV27|TRBD1|few|16|TRBJ2-2
TGTGCCAGCAGTCTACGACAGGGGATTTACACCGGGGAGCTGTTTTTT
CASSLRQGIYTGELFF
>TRBV2|TRBD2|once|16|TRBJ2-2
TGTGCCAGCAGTTCCGGGACTAGTGGACATGTCGGGGAGCTGTTTTTT
CASSSGTSGHVGELFF
>TRBV7-9|-|-|12|TRBJ1-1
TGTGCCAGCAGCTTAAGCGGCACTGAAGCTTTCTTT
CASSLSGTEAFF
>TRBV5-1|-|-|12|TRBJ1-1
TGCGCCAGCAGCTTAGGGGTAACTGAAGCTTTCTTT
CASSLGVTEAFF
>TRBV6-5|-|-|12|TRBJ1-2
TGTGCCAGCACCCAGGATTTCTATGGCTACACCTTC
CASTQDFYGYTF
>TRBV9|-|-|16|TRBJ1-2
TGTGCCAGCAGCGTAGGAGGACAGACAATTGACTATGGCTACACCTTC
CASSVGGQTIDYGYTF
>TRBV5-4|TRBD2|-|16|TRBJ2-2
TGTGCCAGCAGCGATGAGTGGGCGGGAGGCACCGGGGAGCTGTTTTTT
CASSDEWAGGTGELFF
>TRBV18|TRBD1|-|16|TRBJ1-5
TGTGCCAGCTCACTTTCCGCGACAGGGGGCAATCAGCCCCAGCATTTT
CASSLSATGGNQPQHF
>TRBV10-3|-|-|17|TRBJ1-2
TGTGCCATCAGTGAGGGAAGGACAGCTACACCTAACTATGGCTACACCTTC
CAISEGRTATPNYGYTF
>TRBV5-1|-|-|15|TRBJ1-1
TGCGCCAGCTCCCCGGCGGGCGGGGGGAACACTGAAGCTTTCTTT
CASSPAGGGNTEAFF
>TRBV19|-|once|15|TRBJ1-3
TGTGCCAGTAAAAGGGACACCTACTCTGGAAACACCATATATTTT
CASKRDTYSGNTIYF
>TRBV5-8|-|once|12|TRBJ1-6
TGTGCCAGCAGCTCCTGGGGGGGGCCCCTCCACTTT
CASSSWGGPLHF
>TRBV7-2|-|-|15|TRBJ2-3
TGTGCCAGCAGCGCCCAGGAGGGCTTTACAGATACGCAGTATTTT
CASSAQEGFTDTQYF
>TRBV4-1|-|once|14|TRBJ2-7
TGCGCCAGCAGCCAAGTGGCAGGCGCCTACGAGCAGTACTTC
CASSQVAGAYEQYF
>TRBV7-2|-|-|13|TRBJ2-1
TGTGCCAGCAGCTTGGGGACCGGAAATGAGCAGTTCTTC
CASSLGTGNEQFF
>TRBV6-5|-|-|13|TRBJ1-2
TGTGCCAGCGGGCCGGACAGCTTCTATGGCTACACCTTC
CASGPDSFYGYTF
>TRBV4-3|-|-|15|TRBJ2-3
TGCGCCAGCAGCCAACCTAGTGGGGGGAAACATACGCAGTATTTT
CASSQPSGGKHTQYF
>TRBV5-1|-|once|17|TRBJ2-2
TGCGCCAGCAGCTCGTCACCCGGGACGGGGGTCACCGGGGAGCTGTTTTTT
CASSSSPGTGVTGELFF
>TRBV9|-|-|13|TRBJ1-6
TGTGCCAGCGCCCGGGTGACTAATTCACCCCTCCACTTT
CASARVTNSPLHF
>TRBV7-8|-|-|12|TRBJ2-7
TGTGCCAGCAGCTTTGACGGCTACGAGCAGTACTTC
CASSFDGYEQYF
>TRBV3-1/TRBV3-2|-|few|15|TRBJ2-3
TGTGCCAGCAGCCAGGGCCAGATGCCAGCGGATACGCAGTATTTT
CASSQGQMPADTQYF
>TRBV7-9|-|once|14|TRBJ2-3
TGTGCCAGCAGCTGGGAGGGGGACTCAGATACGCAGTATTTT
CASSWEGDSDTQYF
>TRBV12-5|-|-|16|TRBJ1-2
TGTGCTAGTGGTACGTCCCCGACGCTCGAAGGGCATGGCTACACCTTC
CASGTSPTLEGHGYTF
>TRBV27|-|-|15|TRBJ1-2
TGTGCCAGCAGCCCCCGGGGGGGGCCTAACTATGGCTACACCTTC
CASSPRGGPNYGYTF
>TRBV27|-|-|14|TRBJ1-2
TGTGCCAGCAGCCCTGGGACGGACCCCTATCGCTACACCTTC
CASSPGTDPYRYTF
>TRBV18|TRBD2|-|17|TRBJ2-1
TGTGCCAGCTCACCTGGGACTAGCGGGAGGGCTTACAATGAGCAGTTCTTC
CASSPGTSGRAYNEQFF
>TRBV6-6|TRBD2|few|14|TRBJ2-1
TGTGCCAGCAGTTATGGGACTAGCGGCAATGAGCAGTTCTTC
CASSYGTSGNEQFF